The 24 T cell receptor beta chains below come from one sample, sequenced in a study of regulatory T cells in long-lasting Graves disease. Investigators prepared the TCR beta libraries by applying iRepertoire HTBI primers and Arm-PCR of CDR3 regions. TCRdb re-called the multiplex PCR reads through MiXCR, storing one row per CDR3 protein. This table has approximately 360,000 distinct CDR3 sequences, roughly 10% appearing once. This sample's time point: newly diagnosed GD, antithyroid drugs for less than 3 months. The TCR library was made from RNA that had been extracted from PBMCs in TRIzol. These data were also reused for a study on T cells in Graves' hyperthyroidism and ophthalmopathy.

The source material was peripheral blood mononuclear cells (PBMCs), sampled at new diagnosis, from a patient treated with antithyroid drugs. The source is a woman aged 18-29 years with Graves disease.

This clonotype was seen a few times. The chain uses TRBV6-2 or TRBV6-3 and TRBJ1-2; D remains unclear. V was clipped by 2 bases and J by 9 bases, with 16 bases between them. Germline values: CDR1 MNHEY, CDR2 SVGEGT. The CDR3 spans 14 residues. The chain's CDR3 is CASSYRATLLSYTF. Written as DNA, the CDR3 is TGTGCCAGCAGTTACAGGGCTACACTATTGAGCTACACCTTC.

V and J are TRBV9 and TRBJ1-2, with TRBD1 matching over 7 bases. Losses at the gene ends were 4 bases for V and 2 bases for J; bases not matched to a gene: 20. Germline V gives CDR1 SGDLS, CDR2 YYNGEE. The CDR3 is 19 residues long. The chain's CDR3 is CASSNRGGTEPGTNYGYTF. The CDR3, as DNA: TGTGCCAGCAGCAATCGCGGAGGGACAGAACCAGGAACGAACTATGGCTACACCTTC.

Regarding this clonotype: The CDR3 ends on some other residue instead of the conserved phenylalanine or tryptophan, so this is likely a read error. The chain recombines TRBV6-2 or TRBV6-3 with TRBJ2-5; D could derive from TRBD1 or TRBD2 (5 bases each). This CDR3 has 15 residues. In germline, CDR1 is MNHEY, CDR2 SVGEGT. V was clipped by 5 bases and J by 9 bases, with 22 bases between them. As DNA, the CDR3 is TGTGCCAGCAGTGAACAGACCCCCGGCCTGGGGGCCCAGTACTCC. It yields the protein CASSEQTPGLGAQYS.

This clonotype has ten or more counts. The J gene is TRBJ2-5, the V gene TRBV5-5; 9 positions match TRBD1. Germline CDR1 and CDR2: SGHKS and YYEKEE (reference sequence). CDR3 size: 16 residues. Trimming removed 4 bases from V and 2 bases from J; junction bases left unmatched: 9. The CDR3 loop reads CASSPARDRVQETQYF. CDR3 sequence (DNA): TGTGCCAGCAGCCCCGCCCGGGACAGGGTTCAAGAGACCCAGTACTTC. Combining the CDR3 with reference TRBV5-5 and TRBJ2-5 gives the whole variable domain DAGVTQSPTHLIKTRGQQVTLRCSPISGHKSVSWYQQVLGQGPQFIFQYYEKEERGRGNFPDRFSARQFPNYSSELNVNALLLGDSALYLCASSPARDRVQETQYFGPGTRLLVL.

J is TRBJ2-7 and V is TRBV6-2 or TRBV6-3; no definite D call. This CDR3 contains 14 residues. The germline V gene has CDR1 MNHEY and CDR2 SVGEGT. With 4 bases removed from V and 1 base from J, the gap between germline ends came to 11 bases. CDR3: CASSSPRSSYEQYV. Written as DNA, the CDR3 is TGTGCCAGCAGTTCCCCTCGGAGTTCCTACGAGCAGTACGTC.

Ten or more counts support this clonotype. This chain uses TRBV28 with TRBJ1-5; D gene uncertain. CDR1 is MDHEN and CDR2 is SYDVKM in the germline V gene. The CDR3 consists of 13 residues. V gave up 2 bases and J gave up 3 bases, with 5 bases separating them. The DNA of the CDR3 is TGTGCCAGCAGTTTAGGGGTCAATCAGCCCCAGCATTTT. Translated, it gives CASSLGVNQPQHF.

This clonotype was observed at least ten times. The chain has TRBV20-1 and TRBJ2-2; 9 bases fit TRBD1. The trim removed 6 bases at V and 7 bases at J, leaving 12 bases unmatched. The CDR3 consists of 15 residues. Germline CDR1 and CDR2: DFQATT and SNEGSKA (reference sequence). The CDR3 protein is CSAPEGTGFSGELFF. The CDR3 nucleotides are TGCAGTGCCCCGGAGGGGACAGGGTTTAGCGGGGAGCTGTTTTTT.

The chain recombines TRBV9 with TRBJ2-1; 11 bases line up with TRBD2. J lost 5 bases, V lost 7 bases, and 8 bases had no gene match. Germline assignment: CDR1 SGDLS and CDR2 YYNGEE. This CDR3 is 15 amino acids long. CDR3 in DNA: TGTGCCAGCTCCTCTAGCGGGGGGTCGCACAATGAGCAGTTCTTC. It is translated as CASSSSGGSHNEQFF.

The chain carries TRBV13 and TRBJ2-7, with 7 bases matching TRBD1. The CDR3 covers 15 residues. V shed 6 bases, J shed 3 bases, and the junction held 11 bases outside the gene matches. Looked up from germline, CDR1 is PRHDT and CDR2 is FYEKMQ (reference sequence). CDR3: CASRKTGTVLYEQYF. The CDR3 nucleotides read TGTGCCAGCAGAAAAACCGGGACAGTCCTCTACGAGCAGTACTTC.

In this sample, this clonotype turned up a few times. V and J are TRBV20-1 and TRBJ1-6; 8 nucleotides align to TRBD1. Germline V CDR1 and CDR2: DFQATT, SNEGSKA (reference sequence). V lost 4 bases and J lost 7; bases outside the gene matches: 6. This CDR3 region has 14 residues. The DNA of the CDR3 is TGCAGTGCTAAAAGGACAGGGTGGAATTCACCCCTCCACTTT. It specifies CSAKRTGWNSPLHF.

Concerning this clonotype: Since the CDR3 does not end with the conserved phenylalanine or tryptophan, this likely comes from a read error. This chain connects TRBV4-2 to TRBJ1-2; D remains unclear. The V end was cut by 0 bases, the J end by 8 bases, with 10 bases between. Germline CDR1 LGHNA, CDR2 YNFKEQ. The CDR3 length is 13 residues. CDR3 sequence reads: CASSQERSEGYTL. The DNA of the CDR3 is TGTGCCAGCAGCCAAGAAAGATCTGAGGGCTACACCCTC.

Many counts were recorded for this clonotype. The chain uses TRBV7-3 and TRBJ2-1; no clear D. Germline-derived CDR1 and CDR2 are SGHTA and FQGTGA. The CDR3 length is 15 residues. V lost 5 bases and J 4 bases, leaving 15 bases between the germline ends. CDR3 loop: CASSPWTVTYNEQFF. The CDR3 bases are TGTGCCAGCAGCCCTTGGACGGTTACGTACAATGAGCAGTTCTTC.

This clonotype was observed a handful of times. Here the CDR3 DNA reads TGCGCCAGCAGTCCTCACGTTATTGGACCCTCGTCGAACACCGGGGAGCTGTTTTTT. Residues: CASSPHVIGPSSNTGELFF. This chain uses TRBV4-1 with TRBJ2-2, with no clear D. There are 19 residues in the CDR3. Per the germline V gene, CDR1 is MGHRA and CDR2 is YSYEKL. V lost 6 bases and J lost 0, with 23 bases in between.

This clonotype was recorded many times. V is TRBV7-3 and J is TRBJ2-5; tentative D call: TRBD1 (5 bases). The V end lost 1 base, the J end lost 1 base, and 10 bases lay between the germline ends. The CDR3 is 15 residues long. The germline V gene encodes CDR1 SGHTA and CDR2 FQGTGA. CDR3 in amino acids: CASSLMGTGQETQYF. The CDR3 DNA reads as TGTGCCAGCAGCTTAATGGGCACAGGCCAAGAGACCCAGTACTTC.

The chain carries TRBV10-3 and TRBJ1-4, with D hard to call. Germline V CDR1 and CDR2: ENHRY, SYGVKD. V gave up 4 bases and J gave up 7 bases, with 13 bases separating them. The CDR3 contains 14 residues. CDR3 region: CAISADPGGEKLFF. The CDR3 region has the DNA TGTGCCATCAGTGCGGACCCAGGAGGTGAAAAACTGTTTTTT.

This clonotype was counted ten times or more. The V gene is TRBV5-1, the J gene TRBJ2-7; 13 bases map to TRBD2. Trimming cost V 4 bases and J 6 bases; bases outside gene matches: 7. CDR3 length: 15 residues. Germline-derived CDR1 and CDR2 are SGHRS and YFSETQ. The CDR3 here is CASSHGTSGNGEQYF. Here the CDR3 DNA reads TGCGCCAGCAGCCACGGGACTAGCGGGAACGGCGAGCAGTACTTC.

This clonotype was counted a few times. The chain employs TRBV13 and TRBJ2-1; 8 positions agree with TRBD2. J lost 6 bases, V lost 5 bases, and 9 bases had no gene match. The CDR3 consists of 15 residues. Germline V gene sequence: CDR1 PRHDT, CDR2 FYEKMQ (reference sequence). The CDR3 here is CASSPLGTSFNEQFF. The CDR3, as DNA: TGTGCCAGCAGCCCCCTCGGGACTAGTTTCAATGAGCAGTTCTTC.

The CDR3 is CASSYFRTENTEAFF. The CDR3 DNA sequence: TGTGCCAGCAGTTACTTTCGGACCGAAAACACTGAAGCTTTCTTT. The rearrangement joins TRBV6-5 to TRBJ1-1, with unresolved D. CDR1 MNHEY and CDR2 SVGAGI come from the germline V gene. Trimming shortened V by 1 base and J by 2 bases, and 11 bases separated the two germline ends. This CDR3 has 15 residues.

In its sample, this clonotype was seen many times. V and J are TRBV5-1 and TRBJ2-3, with D perhaps TRBD1 (6 bases). V lost 7 bases and J 6 bases, leaving 18 bases between the germline ends. The CDR3 extends over 14 amino acids. The V gene's germline CDR1 is SGHRS and CDR2 YFSETQ. Written as DNA, the CDR3 is TGCGCCAGCTCGAATGGGATGGGGGCTGATACGCAGTATTTT. Translation: CASSNGMGADTQYF.

In this sample, this clonotype turned up many times. This chain uses TRBV20-1 with TRBJ1-1, with TRBD1 as a possible D gene (5 bases). CDR3 length: 16 residues. V was clipped by 1 base and J by 3 bases, with 18 bases between them. CDR1 DFQATT and CDR2 SNEGSKA come from the germline V gene (reference sequence). The CDR3 region has the DNA TGCAGTGCTAGAGGGCAGGAGCAGGGCGTCTACACTGAAGCTTTCTTT. It is translated as CSARGQEQGVYTEAFF.

This clonotype was detected many times. This rearrangement joins TRBV4-2 to TRBJ1-1; no firm D call. Trimming shortened V by 0 bases and J by 4 bases, and 6 bases separated the two germline ends. Per the germline V gene, CDR1 is LGHNA and CDR2 is YNFKEQ. This CDR3 has 13 amino acids. CDR3 sequence reads: CASSQEMSTEAFF. CDR3 bases: TGTGCCAGCAGCCAAGAGATGTCCACTGAAGCTTTCTTT.

This chain links TRBV7-2 with TRBJ2-1; D is unresolved. This CDR3 contains 12 residues. Germline-derived CDR1 and CDR2 are SGHTA and FQGNSA. Trimming pared 0 bases from V and 8 bases from J, leaving 5 bases between. The CDR3 coding sequence is TGTGCCAGCAGCTTAGCTGGATATGAGCAGTTCTTC. It specifies CASSLAGYEQFF. The variable domain in full, completed from reference TRBV7-2 and TRBJ2-1, reads GAGVSQSPSNKVTEKGKDVELRCDPISGHTALYWYRQSLGQGLEFLIYFQGNSAPDKSGLPSDRFSAERTGGSVSTLTIQRTQQEDSAVYLCASSLAGYEQFFGPGTRLTVL.

The chain joins TRBV12-5 to TRBJ2-2; D gene ambiguous. CDR3 length: 16 amino acids. V was cut by 0 bases and J by 0 bases, with 8 bases left in between. Germline-derived CDR1 and CDR2 are LGHNT and FRNRAP. The CDR3 sequence: CASGLVLSSNTGELFF. CDR3 DNA: TGTGCTAGTGGTTTGGTACTTTCCTCGAACACCGGGGAGCTGTTTTTT. The full variable domain, with the rest looked up from reference TRBV12-5 and TRBJ2-2, is DARVTQTPRHKVTEMGQEVTMRCQPILGHNTVFWYRQTMMQGLELLAYFRNRAPLDDSGMPKDRFSAEMPDATLATLKIQPSEPRDSAVYFCASGLVLSSNTGELFFGEGSRLTVL.

This clonotype was seen ten or more times. The chain carries TRBV9 and TRBJ1-1; D call uncertain. The CDR3 extends over 13 amino acids. Germline V gene sequence: CDR1 SGDLS, CDR2 YYNGEE. V dropped 0 bases and J dropped 3 bases, with 6 bases sitting between them. CDR3 sequence: CASSVGGYTEAFF. CDR3 in DNA: TGTGCCAGCAGCGTAGGCGGGTACACTGAAGCTTTCTTT.